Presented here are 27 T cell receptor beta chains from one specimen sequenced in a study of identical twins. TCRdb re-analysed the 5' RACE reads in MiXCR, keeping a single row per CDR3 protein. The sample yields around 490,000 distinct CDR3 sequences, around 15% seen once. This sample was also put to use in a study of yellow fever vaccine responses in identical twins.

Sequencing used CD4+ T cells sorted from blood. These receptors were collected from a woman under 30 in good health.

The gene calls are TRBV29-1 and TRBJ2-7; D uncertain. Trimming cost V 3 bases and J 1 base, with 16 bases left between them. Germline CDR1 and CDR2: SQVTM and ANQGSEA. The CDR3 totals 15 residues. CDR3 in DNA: TGCAGCGTTGATAGGATCTTAGCTTCGTCCTACGAGCAGTACTTC. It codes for CSVDRILASSYEQYF.

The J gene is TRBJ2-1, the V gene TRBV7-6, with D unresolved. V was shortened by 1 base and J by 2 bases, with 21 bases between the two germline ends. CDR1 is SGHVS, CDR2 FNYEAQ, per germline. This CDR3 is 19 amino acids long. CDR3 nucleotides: TGTGCCAGCAGCTTAGTTACATCACGACACGAGGCAACCTACAATGAGCAGTTCTTC. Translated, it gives CASSLVTSRHEATYNEQFF.

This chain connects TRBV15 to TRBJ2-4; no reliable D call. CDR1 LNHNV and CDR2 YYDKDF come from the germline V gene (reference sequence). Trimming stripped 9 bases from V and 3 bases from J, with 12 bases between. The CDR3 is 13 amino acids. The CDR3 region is CATRMVGKNIQYF. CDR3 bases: TGTGCCACGAGAATGGTGGGCAAAAACATTCAGTACTTC.

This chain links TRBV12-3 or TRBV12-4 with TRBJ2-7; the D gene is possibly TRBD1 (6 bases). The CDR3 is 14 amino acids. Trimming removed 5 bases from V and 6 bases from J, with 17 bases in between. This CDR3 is CASSQIARGSEQYF. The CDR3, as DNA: TGTGCCAGCAGTCAAATCGCCAGGGGATCCGAGCAGTACTTC.

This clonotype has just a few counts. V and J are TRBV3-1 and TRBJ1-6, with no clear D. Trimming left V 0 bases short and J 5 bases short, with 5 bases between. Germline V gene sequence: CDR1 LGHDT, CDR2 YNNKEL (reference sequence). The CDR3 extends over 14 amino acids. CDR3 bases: TGTGCCAGCAGCCAAGATCTAGATAATTCACCCCTCCACTTT. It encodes CASSQDLDNSPLHF.

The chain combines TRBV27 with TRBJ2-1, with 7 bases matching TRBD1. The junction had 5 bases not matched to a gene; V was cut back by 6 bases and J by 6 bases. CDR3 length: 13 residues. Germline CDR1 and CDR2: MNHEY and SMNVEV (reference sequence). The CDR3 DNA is TGTGCCAGCAGCCGCGCAGGGGGCAATGAGCAGTTCTTC. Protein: CASSRAGGNEQFF.

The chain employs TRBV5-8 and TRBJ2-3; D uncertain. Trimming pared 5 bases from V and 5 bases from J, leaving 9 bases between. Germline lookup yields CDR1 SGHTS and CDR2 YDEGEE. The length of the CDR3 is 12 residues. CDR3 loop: CASRSSGDTQYF. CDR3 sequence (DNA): TGTGCCAGCAGGTCCTCCGGAGATACGCAGTATTTT.

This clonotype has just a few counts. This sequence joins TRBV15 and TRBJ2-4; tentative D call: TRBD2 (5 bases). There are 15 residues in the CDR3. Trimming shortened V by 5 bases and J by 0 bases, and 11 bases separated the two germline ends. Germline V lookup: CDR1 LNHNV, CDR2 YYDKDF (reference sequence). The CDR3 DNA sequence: TGTGCCACCAGCCTAGCTGGACTAGCCAAAAACATTCAGTACTTC. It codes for CATSLAGLAKNIQYF.

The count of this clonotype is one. The CDR3 loop is CASRLPLAYEQYF. For the CDR3, the DNA is TGTGCCAGCCGCCTGCCTCTGGCCTACGAGCAGTACTTC. The chain uses TRBV19 and TRBJ2-7; no definite D call. CDR3 length: 13 residues. Per the germline V gene, CDR1 is LNHDA and CDR2 is SQIVND (reference sequence). Trimming stripped 9 bases from V and 2 bases from J, with 14 bases between.

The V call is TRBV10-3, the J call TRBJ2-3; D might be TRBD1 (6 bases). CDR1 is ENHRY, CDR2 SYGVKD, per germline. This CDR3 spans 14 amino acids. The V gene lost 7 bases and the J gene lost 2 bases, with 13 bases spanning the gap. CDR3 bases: TGTGCCATCACCCAACAGGGAACCACAGATACGCAGTATTTT. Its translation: CAITQQGTTDTQYF.

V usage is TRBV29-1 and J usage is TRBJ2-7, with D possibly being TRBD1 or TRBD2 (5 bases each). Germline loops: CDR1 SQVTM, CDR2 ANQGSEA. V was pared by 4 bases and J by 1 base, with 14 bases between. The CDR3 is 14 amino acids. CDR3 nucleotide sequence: TGCAGCGTTGGTGGGGGTGATGCTTCCTACGAGCAGTACTTC. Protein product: CSVGGGDASYEQYF.

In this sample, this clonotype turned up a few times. The CDR3 region is CASSEGDSRGYWYTGELFF. DNA for the CDR3: TGTGCCAGCAGCGAAGGGGACTCCCGAGGTTATTGGTACACCGGGGAGCTGTTTTTT. This sequence joins TRBV3-1 and TRBJ2-2, with D possibly TRBD2 on 6 matching bases. Trimming removed 5 bases at V and 3 bases at J, with 25 bases between. CDR1 LGHDT and CDR2 YNNKEL come from the germline V gene (reference sequence). The CDR3 length is 19 residues.

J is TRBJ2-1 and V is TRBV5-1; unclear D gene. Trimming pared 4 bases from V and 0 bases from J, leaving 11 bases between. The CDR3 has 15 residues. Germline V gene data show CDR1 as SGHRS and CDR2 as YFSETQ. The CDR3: CASSLSLGSYNEQFF. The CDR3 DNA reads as TGCGCCAGCAGCCTGTCGTTGGGCTCCTACAATGAGCAGTTCTTC.

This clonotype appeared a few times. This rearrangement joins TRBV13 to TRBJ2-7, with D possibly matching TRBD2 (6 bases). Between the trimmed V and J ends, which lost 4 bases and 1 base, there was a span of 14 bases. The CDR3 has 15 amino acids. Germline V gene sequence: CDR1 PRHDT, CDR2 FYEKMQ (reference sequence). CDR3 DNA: TGTGCCAGCAGCTCCGCCGGGACTGTATCCTACGAGCAGTACTTC. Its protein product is CASSSAGTVSYEQYF.

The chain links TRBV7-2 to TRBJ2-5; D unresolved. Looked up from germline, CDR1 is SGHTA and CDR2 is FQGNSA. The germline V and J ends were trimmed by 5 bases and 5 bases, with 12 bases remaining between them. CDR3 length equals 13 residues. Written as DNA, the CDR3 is TGTGCCAGCAGCCCCCGGCGTGTGGAGACCCAGTACTTC. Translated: CASSPRRVETQYF.

The CDR3 sequence: CASSLVPFGVAGGTDTQYF. CDR3 DNA: TGTGCCAGCAGCTTAGTTCCGTTCGGGGTAGCGGGAGGCACAGATACGCAGTATTTT. The chain employs TRBV11-2 and TRBJ2-3, with 9 bases matching TRBD2. Germline CDR1 is SGHAT and CDR2 is FQNNGV. There are 19 residues in the CDR3. Trimming removed 1 base from V and 1 base from J; junction bases left unmatched: 12.

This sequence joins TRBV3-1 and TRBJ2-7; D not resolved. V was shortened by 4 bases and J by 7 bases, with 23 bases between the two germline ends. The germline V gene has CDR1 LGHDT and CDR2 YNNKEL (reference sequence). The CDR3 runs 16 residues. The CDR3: CASSPHILPTLGEQYF. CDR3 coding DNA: TGTGCCAGCAGCCCACATATACTCCCAACCCTGGGTGAGCAGTACTTC.

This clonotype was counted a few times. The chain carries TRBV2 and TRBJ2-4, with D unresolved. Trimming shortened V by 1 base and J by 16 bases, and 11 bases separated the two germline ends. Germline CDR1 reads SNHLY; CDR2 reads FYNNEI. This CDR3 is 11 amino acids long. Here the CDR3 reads CASSEGRPVYF. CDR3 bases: TGTGCCAGCAGTGAAGGGCGACCAGTTTACTTC.

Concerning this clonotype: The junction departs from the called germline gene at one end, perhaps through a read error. The CDR3 spells CATAGWNTGKLFF. In nucleotides, the CDR3 is TGTGCCACCGCAGGGTGGAACACCGGGAAGCTGTTTTTT. This sequence joins TRBV12-3 or TRBV12-4 and TRBJ2-2, with D possibly called TRBD1 or TRBD2 (5 bases each). This CDR3 contains 13 residues.

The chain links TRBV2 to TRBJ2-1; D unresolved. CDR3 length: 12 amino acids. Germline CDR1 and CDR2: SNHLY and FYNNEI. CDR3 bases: TGTGCAGCCGCTGGCCCCTACAATGAGCAGTTCTTC. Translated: CAAAGPYNEQFF.

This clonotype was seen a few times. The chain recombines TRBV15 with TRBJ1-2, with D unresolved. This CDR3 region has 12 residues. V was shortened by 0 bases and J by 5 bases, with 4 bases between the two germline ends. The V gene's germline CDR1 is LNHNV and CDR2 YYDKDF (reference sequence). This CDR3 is CATSRDDYGYTF. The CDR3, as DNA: TGTGCCACCAGCAGAGACGATTATGGCTACACCTTC.

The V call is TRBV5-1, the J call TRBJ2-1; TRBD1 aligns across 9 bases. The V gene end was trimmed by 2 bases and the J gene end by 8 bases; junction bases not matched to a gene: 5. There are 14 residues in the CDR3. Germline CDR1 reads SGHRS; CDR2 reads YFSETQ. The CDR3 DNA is TGCGCCAGCAGCTTTGGACAGGGGTTGGATGAGCAGTTCTTC. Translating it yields CASSFGQGLDEQFF. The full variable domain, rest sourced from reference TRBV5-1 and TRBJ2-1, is KAGVTQTPRYLIKTRGQQVTLSCSPISGHRSVSWYQQTPGQGLQFLFEYFSETQRNKGNFPGRFSGRQFSNSRSEMNVSTLELGDSALYLCASSFGQGLDEQFFGPGTRLTVL.

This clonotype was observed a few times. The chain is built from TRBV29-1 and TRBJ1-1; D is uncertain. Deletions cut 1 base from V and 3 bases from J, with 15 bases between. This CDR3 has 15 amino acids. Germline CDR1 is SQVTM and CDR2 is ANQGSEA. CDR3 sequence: CSVEVRAVSDTEAFF. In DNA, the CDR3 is TGCAGCGTTGAAGTTAGAGCAGTTTCGGACACTGAAGCTTTCTTT.

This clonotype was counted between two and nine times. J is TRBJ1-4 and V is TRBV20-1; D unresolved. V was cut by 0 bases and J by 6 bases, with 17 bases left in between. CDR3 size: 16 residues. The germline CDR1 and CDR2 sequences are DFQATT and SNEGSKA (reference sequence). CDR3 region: CSARDGASPKDEKLFF. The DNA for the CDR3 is TGCAGTGCTAGAGATGGCGCCAGCCCAAAGGATGAAAAACTGTTTTTT.

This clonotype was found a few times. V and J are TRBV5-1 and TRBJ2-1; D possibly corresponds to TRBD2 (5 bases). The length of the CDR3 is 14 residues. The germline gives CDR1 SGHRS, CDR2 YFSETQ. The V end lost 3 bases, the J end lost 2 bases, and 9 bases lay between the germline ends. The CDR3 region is CASSSGETYNEQFF. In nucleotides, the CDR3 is TGCGCCAGCAGCTCCGGGGAAACCTACAATGAGCAGTTCTTC. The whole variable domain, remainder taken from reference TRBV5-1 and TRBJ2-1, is KAGVTQTPRYLIKTRGQQVTLSCSPISGHRSVSWYQQTPGQGLQFLFEYFSETQRNKGNFPGRFSGRQFSNSRSEMNVSTLELGDSALYLCASSSGETYNEQFFGPGTRLTVL.

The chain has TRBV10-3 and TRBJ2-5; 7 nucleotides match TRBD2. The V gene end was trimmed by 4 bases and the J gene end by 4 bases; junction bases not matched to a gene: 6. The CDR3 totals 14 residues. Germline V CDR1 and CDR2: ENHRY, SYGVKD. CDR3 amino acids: CAISGAGRGETQYF. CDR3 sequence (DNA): TGTGCCATCAGTGGAGCGGGGAGAGGAGAGACCCAGTACTTC.

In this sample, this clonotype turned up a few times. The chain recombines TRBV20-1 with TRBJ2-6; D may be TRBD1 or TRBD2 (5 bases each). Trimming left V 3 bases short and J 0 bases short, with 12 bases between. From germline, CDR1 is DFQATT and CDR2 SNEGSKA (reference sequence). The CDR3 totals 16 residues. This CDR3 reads CSASAGSDSGANVLTF. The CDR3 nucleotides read TGCAGTGCTAGTGCAGGGAGCGACTCTGGGGCCAACGTCCTGACTTTC.